This T cell receptor (beta chain) was captured in a study of cytomegalovirus exposure and HLA in healthy donors. The CDR3 loop spans 14 amino acids. The germline V gene encodes CDR1 ENHRY and CDR2 SYGVKD. V was pared by 6 bases and J by 1 base, with 10 bases between. Vbeta (60) and Jbeta (13) primers were used in the PCR. Only in-frame clones appear in the TCRdb table, and some are missing; sequencing was by immunoSEQ multiplex PCR. The sample lists approximately 100,000 clones, roughly 79% occurring once. Sequenced material: PBMCs. The TCR was taken from a man aged 40-49 years in good health and CMV-seronegative. V gene TRBV10-3 combines with J gene TRBJ1-3, with D unresolved. The CDR3, as DNA: TGTGCCATCAGGCAGGATCGATCTGGAAACACCATATATTTT. Amino acids: CAIRQDRSGNTIYF.